This T cell receptor beta chain was recorded in a study of T cells in Graves' hyperthyroidism and ophthalmopathy. The CDR3 spans 13 residues. V dropped 8 bases and J dropped 5; count of bases not matched to a gene: 7. The germline gives CDR1 SQVTM, CDR2 ANQGSEA. Stable disease denoted Graves' hyperthyroidism without ophthalmopathy progression within 18 months. Patients were aged 18 to 65, had disease duration under 2 months, and had newly diagnosed hyperthyroidism. TCR beta CDR3 regions were amplified from RNA transcripts. TCR CDR3 regions were first amplified by RT-PCR with HTBI primers. TCRdb re-called the multiplex PCR reads with MiXCR, one entry per CDR3 protein. Here the sample spans about 360,000 distinct CDR3 sequences, less than 15% being singletons. This clonotype turned up a few times.

What was sequenced was blood. This sequence was found in a woman aged 18-30 years with Graves' hyperthyroidism. The V and J genes are TRBV29-1 and TRBJ2-2; TRBD2 matches 8 bases. Here the CDR3 reads CSTWSSGTGELFF. As DNA, the CDR3 is TGCAGCACTTGGTCTAGCGGGACCGGGGAGCTGTTTTTT.